The 25 T cell receptor beta chains presented below share a single source sample, sequenced in a study of blood T cell repertoires in COVID-19 (dated by TCRdb to about 2020). The protocol used for the library was the immunoSEQ multiplex PCR assay. What TCRdb holds here is the immuneACCESS table cut down to in-frame rearrangements. Part of the clones is not present; checked against another copy, under half of the missing clones reflect an unresolved V gene, and the others are unexplained. The table for this sample lists 43,000 or so clones; about 87% of them were counted only once. The ten largest make up 15% of the sample. The material sequenced was peripheral blood. Receptors were obtained from a man between 60 and 75 years old with active COVID-19.

This chain links TRBV5-1 with TRBJ1-4; no clear D gene. Germline V gene sequence: CDR1 SGHRS, CDR2 YFSETQ. The CDR3 spans 15 residues. V was trimmed by 3 bases and J by 1 base, leaving 10 bases between them. This CDR3 reads CASSYLGGTNEKLFF. CDR3 DNA sequence: TGCGCCAGCAGCTACTTGGGAGGAACTAATGAAAAACTGTTTTTT.

The rearrangement links TRBV6-5 to TRBJ2-7; TRBD1 matches 7 bases. J was trimmed by 4 bases and V by 6 bases; bases with no gene match: 6. The CDR3 spans 13 residues. The V gene's germline CDR1 is MNHEY and CDR2 SVGAGI. The CDR3 coding sequence is TGTGCCAGCAGCGACGGACAGGATTACGAGCAGTACTTC. This sequence encodes CASSDGQDYEQYF.

This chain connects TRBV28 to TRBJ2-4, with 7 nucleotides matching TRBD2. Per germline, CDR1 MDHEN and CDR2 SYDVKM. The ends lost 5 bases at V and 6 bases at J; junction bases unmatched: 16. There are 17 residues in the CDR3. The CDR3 spells CASSSLYGGEGRNIQYF. CDR3 nucleotides: TGTGCCAGCAGTAGCCTATACGGCGGGGAGGGGAGAAACATTCAGTACTTC.

The chain has TRBV7-6 and TRBJ1-4; 9 bases are shared with TRBD1. J gave up 4 bases and V 2 bases, and 5 bases lay outside the gene matches. Germline V CDR1 and CDR2: SGHVS, FNYEAQ. This CDR3 spans 16 amino acids. CDR3 in DNA: TGTGCCAGCAGCTTAATCCCGGGACAGGGTAATGAAAAACTGTTTTTT. This encodes CASSLIPGQGNEKLFF.

The V call is TRBV7-9, the J call TRBJ2-3, with unresolved D. Trimming took 5 bases from V and 4 from J, leaving 19 bases between them. Germline CDR1 is SEHNR and CDR2 is FQNEAQ (reference sequence). The CDR3 extends over 16 amino acids. The CDR3 region has the DNA TGTGCCAGCAGCCCACACCAGACCCTGGGCCCAGATACGCAGTATTTT. As protein: CASSPHQTLGPDTQYF.

V gene TRBV25-1 combines with J gene TRBJ2-1; perhaps TRBD1 as D (6 bases). The germline V and J ends were trimmed by 1 base and 5 bases, with 15 bases remaining between them. This CDR3 region has 16 residues. Germline values: CDR1 MGHDK, CDR2 SYGVNS. The CDR3 DNA follows: TGTGCCAGCAGTGAATGGGCGGGTGACAGGAACAATGAGCAGTTCTTC. Its translation: CASSEWAGDRNNEQFF.

This chain joins TRBV6-1 and TRBJ2-3, with TRBD2 identical over 9 bases. V gave up 2 bases and J gave up 8 bases; unmatched junction bases: 11. This CDR3 has 16 residues. Germline V CDR1 and CDR2: MNHNS, SASEGT. CDR3 sequence reads: CASSENGGGRAGTQYF. DNA for the CDR3: TGTGCCAGCAGTGAAAATGGGGGCGGGAGGGCCGGTACGCAGTATTTT.

V usage is TRBV23-1 and J usage is TRBJ1-3; the match to TRBD1 covers 7 bases. TRBV23-1 is treated as an ORF (open reading frame) with a function not yet certain. The junction had 8 bases not matched to a gene; V was cut back by 3 bases and J by 0 bases. The CDR3 is 17 amino acids. The CDR3 loop is CASSHPRGIYSGNTIYF. The CDR3 DNA sequence: TGCGCCAGCAGTCATCCCAGGGGGATTTACTCTGGAAACACCATATATTTT.

The rearrangement links TRBV28 to TRBJ1-4; 8 bases agree with TRBD1. CDR1 and CDR2 from the germline V gene are MDHEN and SYDVKM. The CDR3 is made up of 15 amino acids. With 5 bases clipped from V and 4 bases from J, the junction kept 6 bases outside the gene matches. CDR3 residues: CASSGGQGYNEKLFF. The CDR3, as DNA: TGTGCCAGCAGTGGTGGACAGGGCTATAATGAAAAACTGTTTTTT.

The genes are TRBV19 and TRBJ1-2; TRBD1 aligns across 8 bases. This CDR3 has 15 residues. The V segment lost 7 bases and the J segment 4 bases; nucleotides outside the gene matches: 11. CDR1 is LNHDA, CDR2 SQIVND, per germline (reference sequence). The CDR3 sequence: CASTSGAGGGYGYTF. The CDR3 nucleotides are TGTGCCAGTACCTCGGGGGCAGGGGGCGGCTATGGCTACACCTTC.

This chain uses TRBV12-3 or TRBV12-4 with TRBJ1-5, with 10 bases that match TRBD1. CDR3 length equals 13 residues. The ends lost 5 bases at V and 6 bases at J; junction bases unmatched: 1. The CDR3 protein is CASSRTGGQPQHF. The CDR3 DNA reads TGTGCCAGCAGTAGGACAGGGGGTCAGCCCCAGCATTTT.

The genes are TRBV24-1 and TRBJ2-3; 12 nucleotides line up with TRBD2. CDR1 KGHDR and CDR2 SFDVKD come from the germline V gene. This CDR3 is 17 amino acids long. Trimming cost V 4 bases and J 2 bases; bases outside gene matches: 6. The CDR3 DNA reads TGTGCCACCAGTGAGGCTAGCGGGAGGGCCCTCACAGATACGCAGTATTTT. Amino acid sequence: CATSEASGRALTDTQYF.

This chain uses TRBV4-2 with TRBJ2-7, with TRBD2 matching 16 bases. The CDR3 runs to 21 residues. In germline, CDR1 is LGHNA, CDR2 YNFKEQ. With 4 bases clipped from V and 2 bases from J, the junction kept 17 bases outside the gene matches. CDR3 sequence: CASSRIRGGLAGGRVTYEQYF. The DNA for the CDR3 is TGTGCCAGCAGCCGCATCCGGGGGGGACTAGCGGGAGGGCGTGTCACCTACGAGCAGTACTTC.

The rearrangement links TRBV9 to TRBJ2-1; the D gene is possibly TRBD2 (6 bases). V was shortened by 0 bases and J by 9 bases, with 13 bases between the two germline ends. The CDR3 runs to 14 residues. CDR1 is SGDLS, CDR2 YYNGEE, per germline. The CDR3 here is CASSVDGAAGEQFF. The CDR3 DNA is TGTGCCAGCAGCGTAGACGGAGCAGCGGGTGAGCAGTTCTTC.

V usage is TRBV19 and J usage is TRBJ2-1, with TRBD2 matching 7 bases. V lost 3 bases, J lost 6 bases, and 8 bases stayed unmatched. Germline V CDR1 and CDR2: LNHDA, SQIVND (reference sequence). The CDR3 spans 15 residues. CDR3 region: CASSMGGGIFNEQFF. The CDR3 coding sequence is TGTGCCAGTAGTATGGGGGGGGGAATCTTCAATGAGCAGTTCTTC.

The rearrangement joins TRBV27 to TRBJ1-2; D gene unclear. The CDR3 spans 14 residues. The germline gives CDR1 MNHEY, CDR2 SMNVEV (reference sequence). With 0 bases removed from V and 5 bases from J, the gap between germline ends came to 10 bases. In nucleotides, the CDR3 is TGTGCCAGCAGTTTATCGGGCAGGCCTTATGGCTACACCTTC. The encoded protein is CASSLSGRPYGYTF.

Details on this clone: Other nucleotide sequences from this sample produce the same CDR3. This chain connects TRBV12-3 or TRBV12-4 to TRBJ2-2, with a tentative D call TRBD2 (6 bases). V was shortened by 9 bases and J by 6 bases, with 11 bases between the two germline ends. This CDR3 spans 12 amino acids. The CDR3 protein is CASRRDAGELFF. Here the CDR3 DNA reads TGTGCCAGTAGGAGGGATGCCGGGGAGCTGTTTTTT.

This chain connects TRBV6-5 to TRBJ1-4; D ambiguous. Germline V lookup: CDR1 MNHEY, CDR2 SVGAGI. This CDR3 is 13 amino acids long. The V and J ends lost 7 bases and 8 bases respectively, with 14 bases between them. CDR3 in amino acids: CASTQRAWEKLFF. Written as DNA, the CDR3 is TGTGCCAGCACGCAGAGGGCTTGGGAAAAACTGTTTTTT.

This chain joins TRBV19 and TRBJ1-2, with 7 bases aligning to TRBD1. The CDR3 loop spans 17 amino acids. Germline CDR1 is LNHDA and CDR2 is SQIVND (reference sequence). V lost 3 bases, J lost 5 bases, and 15 bases stayed unmatched. The chain's CDR3 is CASSIPLTQGSNYGYTF. The CDR3 DNA is TGTGCCAGTAGTATCCCTCTTACACAGGGGTCAAATTATGGCTACACCTTC.

The chain is built from TRBV19 and TRBJ2-7; D perhaps matches TRBD2 (7 bases). This CDR3 spans 17 amino acids. In germline, CDR1 is LNHDA, CDR2 SQIVND (reference sequence). V gave up 3 bases and J gave up 2 bases, with 20 bases separating them. The CDR3 loop reads CASSISGRGTGPYEQYF. The CDR3 region has the DNA TGTGCCAGTAGTATCTCGGGGAGGGGGACGGGACCCTACGAGCAGTACTTC.

The CDR3 sequence: CASSIRLRQPPQHF. The CDR3 DNA reads TGTGCCAGTAGTATTCGACTTCGCCAGCCTCCCCAGCATTTT. The chain has TRBV19 and TRBJ1-5; D unclear. Trimming stripped 3 bases from V and 10 bases from J, with 16 bases between. Germline CDR1 is LNHDA and CDR2 is SQIVND (reference sequence). The CDR3 extends over 14 amino acids.

Only one count was recorded for this clone. The genes are TRBV9 and TRBJ2-7; D perhaps matches TRBD1 (5 bases). V shed 0 bases and J shed 2 bases, with 9 bases lying between them. Germline-derived CDR1 and CDR2 are SGDLS and YYNGEE. This CDR3 contains 14 residues. CDR3 residues: CASSVEQVTYEQYF. The CDR3 region has the DNA TGTGCCAGCAGCGTAGAACAGGTGACCTACGAGCAGTACTTC.

The gene calls are TRBV7-2 and TRBJ1-1; possible D gene TRBD1, 6 bases. Deletions cut 5 bases from V and 1 base from J, with 14 bases between. Per the germline V gene, CDR1 is SGHTA and CDR2 is FQGNSA. The CDR3 consists of 15 residues. In DNA form, the CDR3 reads TGTGCCAGCAGCCCAACCGGGACAACGAACACTGAAGCTTTCTTT. Its translation is CASSPTGTTNTEAFF.

The V call is TRBV5-4, the J call TRBJ1-2, with 9 bases that match TRBD1. Looked up from germline, CDR1 is SGHNT and CDR2 is YYREEE (reference sequence). The length of the CDR3 is 16 residues. The trim removed 2 bases at V and 5 bases at J, leaving 10 bases unmatched. CDR3 amino acids: CASSLDLDRGEYGYTF. CDR3 coding DNA: TGTGCCAGCAGCTTAGACTTAGACAGGGGGGAGTATGGCTACACCTTC.

The table lists this clone with a count of one. The chain links TRBV5-1 to TRBJ2-1; 9 bases are a match to TRBD1. There are 15 residues in the CDR3. CDR1 is SGHRS, CDR2 YFSETQ, per germline. The junction had 1 base not matched to a gene; V was cut back by 2 bases and J by 1 base. The CDR3 bases are TGCGCCAGCAGCTTCGGGACAGGGTCCTACAATGAGCAGTTCTTC. This translates into CASSFGTGSYNEQFF. The full variable domain, its missing parts supplied by reference TRBV5-1 and TRBJ2-1, is KAGVTQTPRYLIKTRGQQVTLSCSPISGHRSVSWYQQTPGQGLQFLFEYFSETQRNKGNFPGRFSGRQFSNSRSEMNVSTLELGDSALYLCASSFGTGSYNEQFFGPGTRLTVL.